This paragraph covers one T cell receptor beta chain sequence. This specimen belongs to a study of T cells in Graves' hyperthyroidism and ophthalmopathy. Per germline, CDR1 SGHRS and CDR2 YFSETQ. V was pared by 1 base and J by 6 bases, with 8 bases of the junction left unmatched. The CDR3 spans 16 residues. Authors of the study amplified TCR beta CDR3 regions from RNA transcripts. Initially, a first-round RT-PCR of the TCR CDR3 employed the HTBI primer set. TCRdb fed the multiplex PCR reads into MiXCR, producing one record per CDR3 protein. The repertoire holds around 420,000 distinct CDR3 sequences, with 15% to 19% as singletons.

Sequencing was carried out using blood. J is TRBJ2-3 and V is TRBV5-1, with 10 nucleotides matching TRBD2. This TCR came from a woman aged 18 to 35 with Graves' hyperthyroidism. The DNA of the CDR3 is TGCGCCAGCAGCTTGTCTAGCGGGAGAATAGGTGATACGCAGTATTTT. Translated, it gives CASSLSSGRIGDTQYF.